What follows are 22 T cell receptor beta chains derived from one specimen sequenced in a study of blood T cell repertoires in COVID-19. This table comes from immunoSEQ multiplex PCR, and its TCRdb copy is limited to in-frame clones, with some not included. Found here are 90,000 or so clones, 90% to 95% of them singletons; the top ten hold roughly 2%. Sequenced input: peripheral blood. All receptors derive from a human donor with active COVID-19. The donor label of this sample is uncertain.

The CDR3 nucleotides are TGTGCCAGCAGTATGGGACAGGTTCAGTACTTC. Amino acids: CASSMGQVQYF. The chain is built from TRBV6-5 and TRBJ2-4, with 8 bases lining up with TRBD1. The CDR3 has 11 residues. Germline V lookup: CDR1 MNHEY, CDR2 SVGAGI. The V segment lost 5 bases and the J segment 11 bases; nucleotides outside the gene matches: 2.

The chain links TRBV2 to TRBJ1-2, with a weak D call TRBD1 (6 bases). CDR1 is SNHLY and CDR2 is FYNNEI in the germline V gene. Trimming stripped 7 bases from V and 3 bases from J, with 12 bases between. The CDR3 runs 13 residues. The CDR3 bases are TGTGCCAGCACCAGGGGCCCGGACTATGGCTACACCTTC. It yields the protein CASTRGPDYGYTF.

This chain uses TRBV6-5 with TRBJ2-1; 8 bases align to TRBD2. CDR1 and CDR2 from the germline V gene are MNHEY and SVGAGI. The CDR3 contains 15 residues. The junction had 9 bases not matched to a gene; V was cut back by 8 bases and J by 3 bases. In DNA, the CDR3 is TGTGCCAGCGGACCAGCGGGGGCAGTCTACAATGAGCAGTTCTTC. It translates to CASGPAGAVYNEQFF.

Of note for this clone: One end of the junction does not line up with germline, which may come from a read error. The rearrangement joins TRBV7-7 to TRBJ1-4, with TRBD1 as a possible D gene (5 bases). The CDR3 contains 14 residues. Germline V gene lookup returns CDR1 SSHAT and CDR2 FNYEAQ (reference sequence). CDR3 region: CASSLGAGDEKLFF. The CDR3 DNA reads TGTGCTAGCAGCTTAGGGGCGGGTGACGAAAAACTGTTTTTT.

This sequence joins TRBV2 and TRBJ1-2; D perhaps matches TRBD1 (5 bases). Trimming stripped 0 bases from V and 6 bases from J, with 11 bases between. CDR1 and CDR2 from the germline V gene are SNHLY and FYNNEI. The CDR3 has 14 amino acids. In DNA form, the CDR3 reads TGTGCCAGCAGTGAAGCGAGCAGGGAGGATGGCTACACCTTC. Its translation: CASSEASREDGYTF.

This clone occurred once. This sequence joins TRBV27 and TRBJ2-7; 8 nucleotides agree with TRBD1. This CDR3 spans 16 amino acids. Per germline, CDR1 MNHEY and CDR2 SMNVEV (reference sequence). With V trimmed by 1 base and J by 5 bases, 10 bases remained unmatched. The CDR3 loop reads CASSLFPRTGLNEQYF. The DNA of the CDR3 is TGTGCCAGCAGTTTATTCCCTCGGACAGGGTTGAACGAGCAGTACTTC.

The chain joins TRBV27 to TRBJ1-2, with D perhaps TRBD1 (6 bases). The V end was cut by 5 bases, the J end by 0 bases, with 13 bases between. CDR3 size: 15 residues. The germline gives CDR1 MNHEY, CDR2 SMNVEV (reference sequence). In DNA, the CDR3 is TGTGCCAGCAGTACCGGGACAATACCTAACTATGGCTACACCTTC. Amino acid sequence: CASSTGTIPNYGYTF.

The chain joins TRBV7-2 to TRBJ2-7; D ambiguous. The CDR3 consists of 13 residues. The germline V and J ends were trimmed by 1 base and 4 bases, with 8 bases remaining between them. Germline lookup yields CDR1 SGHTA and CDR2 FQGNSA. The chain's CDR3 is CASSLVAEYEQYF. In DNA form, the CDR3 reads TGTGCCAGCAGCTTAGTGGCCGAATACGAGCAGTACTTC.

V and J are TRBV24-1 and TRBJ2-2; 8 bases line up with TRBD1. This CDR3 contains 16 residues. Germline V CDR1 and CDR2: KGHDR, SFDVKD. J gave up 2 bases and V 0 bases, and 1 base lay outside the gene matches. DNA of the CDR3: TGTGCCACCAGTGATTTGGGACAGGGTAACACCGGGGAGCTGTTTTTT. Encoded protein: CATSDLGQGNTGELFF.

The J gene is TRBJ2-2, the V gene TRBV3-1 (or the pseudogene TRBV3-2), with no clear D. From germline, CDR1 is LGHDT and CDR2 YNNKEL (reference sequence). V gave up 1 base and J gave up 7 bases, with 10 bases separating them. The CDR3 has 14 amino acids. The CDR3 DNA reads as TGTGCCAGCAGCCAAGGAGTACCCGACGGGGAGCTGTTTTTT. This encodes CASSQGVPDGELFF.

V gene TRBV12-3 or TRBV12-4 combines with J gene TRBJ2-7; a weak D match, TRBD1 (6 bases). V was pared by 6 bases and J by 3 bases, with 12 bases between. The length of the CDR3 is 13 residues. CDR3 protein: CASRYGTNYEQYF. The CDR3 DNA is TGTGCCAGCAGATACGGGACAAACTACGAGCAGTACTTC.

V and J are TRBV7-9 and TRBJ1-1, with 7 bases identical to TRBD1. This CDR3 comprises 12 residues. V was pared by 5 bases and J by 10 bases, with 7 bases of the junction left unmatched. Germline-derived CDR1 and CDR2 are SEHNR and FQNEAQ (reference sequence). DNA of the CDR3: TGTGCCAGCAGCCCCCACAGGGGCCCAGCTTTCTTT. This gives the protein CASSPHRGPAFF.

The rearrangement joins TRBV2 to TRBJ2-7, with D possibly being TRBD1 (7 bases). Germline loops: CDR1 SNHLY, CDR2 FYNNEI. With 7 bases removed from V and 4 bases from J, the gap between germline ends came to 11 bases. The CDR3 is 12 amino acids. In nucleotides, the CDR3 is TGTGCCAGCACGGAGGGGGCGTACGAGCAGTACTTC. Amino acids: CASTEGAYEQYF.

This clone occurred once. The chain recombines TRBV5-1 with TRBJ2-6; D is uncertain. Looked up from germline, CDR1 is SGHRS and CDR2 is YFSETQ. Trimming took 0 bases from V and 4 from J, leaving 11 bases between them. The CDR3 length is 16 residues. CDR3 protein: CASSLERESGANVLTF. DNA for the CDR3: TGCGCCAGCAGCTTGGAACGTGAGTCGGGGGCCAACGTCCTGACTTTC.

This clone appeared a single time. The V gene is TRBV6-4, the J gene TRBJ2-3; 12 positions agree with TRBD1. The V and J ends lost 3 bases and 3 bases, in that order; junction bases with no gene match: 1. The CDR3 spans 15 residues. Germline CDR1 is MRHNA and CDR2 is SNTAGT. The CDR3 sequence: CASSEGQGATDTQYF. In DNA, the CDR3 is TGTGCCAGCAGTGAGGGACAGGGGGCAACAGATACGCAGTATTTT.

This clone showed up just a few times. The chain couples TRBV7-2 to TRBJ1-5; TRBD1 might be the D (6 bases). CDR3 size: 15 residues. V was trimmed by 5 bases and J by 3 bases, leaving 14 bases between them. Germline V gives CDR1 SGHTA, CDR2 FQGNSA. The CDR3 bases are TGTGCCAGCAGCCCGTCCGTGGGGGCCAATCAGCCCCAGCATTTT. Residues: CASSPSVGANQPQHF.

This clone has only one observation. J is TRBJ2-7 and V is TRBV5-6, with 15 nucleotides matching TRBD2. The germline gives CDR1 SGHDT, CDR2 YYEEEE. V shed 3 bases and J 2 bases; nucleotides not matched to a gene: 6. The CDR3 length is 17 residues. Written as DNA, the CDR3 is TGTGCCAGCAGCTCGGGACTAGCGGGGGGCGTCACCTACGAGCAGTACTTC. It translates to CASSSGLAGGVTYEQYF.

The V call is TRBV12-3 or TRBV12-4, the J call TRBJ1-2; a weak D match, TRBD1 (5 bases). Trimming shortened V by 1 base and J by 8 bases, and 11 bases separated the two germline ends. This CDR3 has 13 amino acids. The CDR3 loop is CASSLGRGGGYTF. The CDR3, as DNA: TGTGCCAGCAGTTTAGGGAGGGGAGGAGGCTACACCTTC.

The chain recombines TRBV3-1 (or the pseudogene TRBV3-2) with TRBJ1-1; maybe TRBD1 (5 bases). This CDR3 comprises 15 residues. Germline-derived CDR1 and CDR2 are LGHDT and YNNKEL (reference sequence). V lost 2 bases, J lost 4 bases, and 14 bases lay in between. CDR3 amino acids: CASSQPIQEPTEAFF. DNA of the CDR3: TGTGCCAGCAGCCAACCTATACAGGAACCCACTGAAGCTTTCTTT.

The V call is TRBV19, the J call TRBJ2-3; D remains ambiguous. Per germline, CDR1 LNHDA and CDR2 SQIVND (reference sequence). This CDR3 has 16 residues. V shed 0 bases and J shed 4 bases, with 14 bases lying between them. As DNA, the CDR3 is TGTGCCAGTAGTATAGAGTCCGCCCAGTCCCCAGATACGCAGTATTTT. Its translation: CASSIESAQSPDTQYF.

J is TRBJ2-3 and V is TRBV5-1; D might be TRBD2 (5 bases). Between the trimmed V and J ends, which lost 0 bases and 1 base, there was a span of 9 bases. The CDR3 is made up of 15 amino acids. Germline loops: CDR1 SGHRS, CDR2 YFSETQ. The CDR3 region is CASSLALVGTDTQYF. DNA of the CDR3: TGCGCCAGCAGCTTGGCACTAGTAGGCACAGATACGCAGTATTTT.

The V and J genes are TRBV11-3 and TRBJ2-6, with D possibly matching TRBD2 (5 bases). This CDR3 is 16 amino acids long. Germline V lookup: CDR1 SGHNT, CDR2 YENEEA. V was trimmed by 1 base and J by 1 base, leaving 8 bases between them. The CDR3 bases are TGTGCCAGCAGCTTAGTCGGGAAGTCTGGGGCCAACGTCCTGACTTTC. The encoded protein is CASSLVGKSGANVLTF.